This T cell receptor (beta chain) was obtained from a study of technical replicates of blood from several donors. Trimming took off 6 bases at V and 2 bases at J, with 18 bases between the two ends. This CDR3 is built from 16 residues. Germline V gives CDR1 SGHDT, CDR2 YYEEEE. Data came from immunoSEQ multiplex PCR; TCRdb stores just in-frame clones and leaves some out. The repertoire includes about 54,000 clones, 90% to 95% of them detected once, and about 0.22% sits in the top ten. The sequenced material came from T cells isolated from PBMCs. The sequence was obtained from a human donor in good health. The rearrangement uses TRBV5-6 and TRBJ2-1; D gene ambiguous. In nucleotides, the CDR3 is TGTGCCAGCACCTTCTTTTCTAGTTATCCCTACAATGAGCAGTTCTTC. As protein: CASTFFSSYPYNEQFF.